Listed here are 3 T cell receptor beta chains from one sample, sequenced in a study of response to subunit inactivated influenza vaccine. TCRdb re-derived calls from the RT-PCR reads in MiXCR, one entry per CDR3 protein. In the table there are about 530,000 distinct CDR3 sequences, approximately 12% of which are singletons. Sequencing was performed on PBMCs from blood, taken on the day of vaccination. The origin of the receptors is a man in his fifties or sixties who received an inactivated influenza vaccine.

This CDR3 reads CASSPTGGGNEQYF. The CDR3, as DNA: TGCGCCAGCAGCCCCACGGGGGGTGGAAACGAGCAGTACTTC. This sequence joins TRBV5-1 and TRBJ2-7; 7 bases map to TRBD2. After removal of 4 bases from V and 5 bases from J, the junction contained 9 bases not matched to a gene. The germline V gene has CDR1 SGHRS and CDR2 YFSETQ. The CDR3 runs to 14 residues.

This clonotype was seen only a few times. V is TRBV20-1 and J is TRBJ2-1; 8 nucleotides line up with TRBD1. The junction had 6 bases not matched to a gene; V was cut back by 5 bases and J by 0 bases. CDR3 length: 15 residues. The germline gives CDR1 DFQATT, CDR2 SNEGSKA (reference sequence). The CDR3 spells CSARSGQDSYNEQFF. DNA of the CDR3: TGCAGTGCTCGATCGGGACAGGACTCCTACAATGAGCAGTTCTTC.

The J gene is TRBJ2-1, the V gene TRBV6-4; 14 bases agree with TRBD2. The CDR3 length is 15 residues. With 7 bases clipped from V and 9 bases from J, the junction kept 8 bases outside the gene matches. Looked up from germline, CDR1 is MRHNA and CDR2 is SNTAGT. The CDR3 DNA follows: TGTGCCAGCAAGGGGACTAGCGGGAGTGTCAGTGAGCAGTTCTTC. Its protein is CASKGTSGSVSEQFF.